The clone carrying this TCR beta chain was counted once. Germline V CDR1 and CDR2: SGHRS, YFSETQ. J lost 2 bases, V lost 0 bases, and 6 bases had no gene match. This CDR3 has 16 residues. Using immunoSEQ multiplex PCR, the repertoire was profiled, and TCRdb retains in-frame clones only, with some absent. Seen here are about 26,000 clones, around 96% observed once, and the top ten hold roughly 3.7%. This sample is drawn from a study of blood T cell repertoires in COVID-19. The V gene is TRBV5-1, the J gene TRBJ2-5, with 8 bases that match TRBD2. This receptor was taken from a human donor with active COVID-19. The donor label of this sample is uncertain. Sequencing used peripheral blood. The CDR3: CASSLDPAGEQETQYF. CDR3 DNA sequence: TGCGCCAGCAGCTTGGACCCAGCGGGAGAGCAAGAGACCCAGTACTTC.